This T cell receptor beta chain was captured in a study of blood T cell repertoires in COVID-19. The CDR3 loop spans 17 amino acids. Germline lookup yields CDR1 MDHEN and CDR2 SYDVKM. The ends were cut back, 5 bases at V and 1 base at J, with 18 bases in the middle. The repertoire was sequenced with immunoSEQ multiplex PCR; TCRdb's copy has only in-frame clones and lacks some. The sample records 120,000 or so clones, less than 85% being singletons. Sequencing was carried out using peripheral blood. The J gene is TRBJ1-3, the V gene TRBV28; a weak D match, TRBD1 (5 bases). The clonotype originates from a middle-aged man with acute or convalescent COVID-19. The CDR3 spells CASSGGWTGRSGNTIYF. The CDR3 region has the DNA TGTGCCAGCAGTGGAGGGTGGACGGGGCGGTCTGGAAACACCATATATTTT.